A single sample gave rise to the 31 T cell receptor beta chains below, sequenced in a study of cytomegalovirus exposure and HLA in healthy donors. Sequenced by immunoSEQ multiplex PCR; TCRdb stores in-frame clones only, minus some. The data show approximately 210,000 clones, 88% seen once. Input material: PBMCs. The receptors derive from a woman under 30 in good health and CMV-seronegative.

This clone was counted a single time. V gene TRBV5-1 combines with J gene TRBJ2-2; 7 bases match TRBD1. V lost 4 bases, J lost 1 base, and 1 base stayed unmatched. This CDR3 is built from 14 residues. Per germline, CDR1 SGHRS and CDR2 YFSETQ. The CDR3 coding sequence is TGCGCCAGCAGCCGGACAGGGAACACCGGGGAGCTGTTTTTT. Protein: CASSRTGNTGELFF.

V is TRBV4-1 and J is TRBJ2-5; TRBD2 aligns across 11 bases. V shed 3 bases, J shed 6 bases, and the junction held 9 bases outside the gene matches. Germline V gene data show CDR1 as MGHRA and CDR2 as YSYEKL. This CDR3 contains 16 residues. The CDR3 DNA reads as TGCGCCAGCAGCCAGCCTAGCGGGAGGAACGTACAGACCCAGTACTTC. Amino acid sequence: CASSQPSGRNVQTQYF.

This clone was detected a few times. The chain employs TRBV6-1 and TRBJ2-6, with TRBD2 as a possible D gene (6 bases). V lost 3 bases and J lost 0, with 6 bases in between. Per the germline V gene, CDR1 is MNHNS and CDR2 is SASEGT. CDR3 length: 15 amino acids. The CDR3 DNA reads as TGTGCCAGCAGTGAGACTAGCTCTGGGGCCAACGTCCTGACTTTC. Translation gives CASSETSSGANVLTF.

The chain uses TRBV30 and TRBJ2-1; D not certain. The CDR3 consists of 12 residues. V was cut by 0 bases and J by 8 bases, with 8 bases left in between. Germline V gene lookup returns CDR1 GTSNPN and CDR2 SVGIG (reference sequence). The CDR3 sequence is CAWSVHWYEQFF. The CDR3 nucleotides read TGTGCCTGGAGTGTACATTGGTATGAGCAGTTCTTC. Full variable domain (rest looked up from reference TRBV30 and TRBJ2-1): SQTIHQWPATLVQPVGSPLSLECTVEGTSNPNLYWYRQAAGRGLQLLFYSVGIGQISSEVPQNLSASRPQDRQFILSSKKLLLSDSGFYLCAWSVHWYEQFFGPGTRLTVL.

The chain links TRBV20-1 to TRBJ2-1, with unresolved D. Between the trimmed V and J ends, which lost 3 bases and 4 bases, there was a span of 4 bases. Per germline, CDR1 DFQATT and CDR2 SNEGSKA (reference sequence). The CDR3 runs 11 residues. CDR3 residues: CSASNYNEQFF. DNA for the CDR3: TGCAGTGCTAGTAATTACAATGAGCAGTTCTTC.

Remarks on this clone: The germline gene is not matched at one end of the junction; a read error may be the cause. The rearrangement joins TRBV7-9 to TRBJ2-3, with D possibly being TRBD2 (5 bases). This CDR3 comprises 13 residues. Looked up from germline, CDR1 is SEHNR and CDR2 is FQNEAQ (reference sequence). The chain's CDR3 is CAGSSRGPDTQYF. CDR3 nucleotides: TGTGCCGGCAGCTCCCGGGGTCCAGATACGCAGTATTTT.

The chain is built from TRBV28 and TRBJ2-2, with a possible D match to TRBD1 (5 bases). CDR3 length: 14 residues. Germline loops: CDR1 MDHEN, CDR2 SYDVKM. Trimming shortened V by 2 bases and J by 4 bases, and 8 bases separated the two germline ends. CDR3 coding DNA: TGTGCCAGCAGTTTAAGACAGCTCACCGGGGAGCTGTTTTTT. Amino acid sequence: CASSLRQLTGELFF. The full variable domain, its missing parts supplied by reference TRBV28 and TRBJ2-2, is DVKVTQSSRYLVKRTGEKVFLECVQDMDHENMFWYRQDPGLGLRLIYFSYDVKMKEKGDIPEGYSVSREKKERFSLILESASTNQTSMYLCASSLRQLTGELFFGEGSRLTVL.

This chain connects TRBV7-2 to TRBJ1-4; D gene uncertain. This CDR3 has 14 amino acids. V lost 5 bases to trimming and J lost 5 bases, with 12 bases between them. Looked up from germline, CDR1 is SGHTA and CDR2 is FQGNSA. The DNA for the CDR3 is TGTGCCAGCAGCCTCCTACCTCGAAATGAAAAACTGTTTTTT. Protein sequence: CASSLLPRNEKLFF.

This sequence joins TRBV6-1 and TRBJ1-1; TRBD1 might be the D (6 bases). The CDR3 is 15 residues long. Germline values: CDR1 MNHNS, CDR2 SASEGT. The V and J ends lost 1 base and 5 bases respectively, with 14 bases between them. CDR3: CASSEGSQGWTEAFF. The CDR3 coding sequence is TGTGCCAGCAGTGAAGGGAGTCAGGGGTGGACTGAAGCTTTCTTT.

The genes are TRBV28 and TRBJ2-7; 9 bases are a match to TRBD1. V trimming: 5 bases; J trimming: 5 bases; junction bases outside the gene matches: 10. Germline V gene sequence: CDR1 MDHEN, CDR2 SYDVKM. This CDR3 contains 15 residues. CDR3 DNA: TGTGCCAGCAGTAACCTTGGGACAGGGTTGCACGAGCAGTACTTC. Protein: CASSNLGTGLHEQYF.

This clone was seen once. The rearrangement uses TRBV7-9 and TRBJ2-7; 12 bases map to TRBD1. Trimming removed 4 bases from V and 6 bases from J; junction bases left unmatched: 7. CDR3 length: 15 residues. The germline gives CDR1 SEHNR, CDR2 FQNEAQ (reference sequence). CDR3: CASSSSGTGGGEQYF. The CDR3 region has the DNA TGTGCCAGCAGCTCATCAGGGACAGGGGGCGGCGAGCAGTACTTC.

The chain combines TRBV27 with TRBJ2-5, with TRBD2 matching 9 bases. In germline, CDR1 is MNHEY, CDR2 SMNVEV (reference sequence). The CDR3 is made up of 14 amino acids. Unmatched junction bases numbered 3, after V lost 6 bases and J lost 1 base. The DNA for the CDR3 is TGTGCCAGCAGCCCTAGCGGGACCCAAGAGACCCAGTACTTC. It translates to CASSPSGTQETQYF.

The chain recombines TRBV21-1 with TRBJ2-7; TRBD1 is taken as the D call from the table, unchecked against the DNA. TRBV21-1 is classified as a pseudogene. This CDR3 has 17 residues. The CDR3 DNA reads as TGTGCCAGCAGCAAAACCCAACCGGGACAGAGGGTCCACGAGCAGTACTTC. Translation: CASSKTQPGQRVHEQYF.

The genes are TRBV7-9 and TRBJ1-1; D is possibly TRBD1 (5 bases). CDR1 and CDR2 from the germline V gene are SEHNR and FQNEAQ (reference sequence). The germline V and J ends were trimmed by 1 base and 2 bases, with 14 bases remaining between them. The CDR3 has 16 residues. CDR3 DNA: TGTGCCAGCAGCTTAGTATTTGGGGCAGCAAACACTGAAGCTTTCTTT. Amino acids: CASSLVFGAANTEAFF.

This chain connects TRBV7-8 to TRBJ2-3; a weak D match, TRBD1 (7 bases). There are 15 residues in the CDR3. In germline, CDR1 is SGHVS, CDR2 FQNEAQ. The ends were cut back, 5 bases at V and 0 bases at J, with 12 bases in the middle. The DNA of the CDR3 is TGTGCCAGCAGCAGGAGGGGGCCTAGCACAGATACGCAGTATTTT. Translating gives CASSRRGPSTDTQYF.

This chain connects TRBV6-9 to TRBJ2-5; 8 nucleotides match TRBD2. Trimming at V came to 10 bases and at J to 5 bases, leaving 6 bases not matched to a gene. CDR3 size: 12 residues. Germline CDR1 MNHGY, CDR2 SVAAGI. The CDR3 DNA reads as TGTGCCACCGGGGGGGGAGGGGAGACCCAGTACTTC. It specifies CATGGGGETQYF.

The sample holds one count of this clone. This rearrangement joins TRBV28 to TRBJ2-1; possible D gene TRBD2, 5 bases. The CDR3 length is 15 residues. The germline V and J ends were trimmed by 3 bases and 0 bases, with 9 bases remaining between them. CDR1 MDHEN and CDR2 SYDVKM come from the germline V gene. The CDR3 nucleotides are TGTGCCAGCAGTTTTGAGGGCAGCTCCTACAATGAGCAGTTCTTC. This translates into CASSFEGSSYNEQFF.

This chain links TRBV10-3 with TRBJ2-1; TRBD2 aligns across 10 bases. CDR1 is ENHRY and CDR2 is SYGVKD in the germline V gene. The CDR3 consists of 18 residues. The ends lost 3 bases at V and 0 bases at J; junction bases unmatched: 8. CDR3 region: CAISEGLAVTASYNEQFF. In nucleotides, the CDR3 is TGTGCCATCAGTGAAGGACTAGCGGTCACTGCCTCCTACAATGAGCAGTTCTTC.

The CDR3 coding sequence is TGTGCCAGCAGTCCCCCGGGCGAAGCGGGAGGGCAACCAGATACGCAGTATTTT. Translation gives CASSPPGEAGGQPDTQYF. The rearrangement links TRBV7-2 to TRBJ2-3; 10 bases fit TRBD2. The CDR3 runs to 18 residues. CDR1 is SGHTA, CDR2 FQGNSA, per germline. With V trimmed by 6 bases and J by 4 bases, 16 bases remained unmatched.

The CDR3 DNA follows: TGTGCCAGCAGTCCGCTGGGGGGAGTAGGCTATGGCTACACCTTC. Translated: CASSPLGGVGYGYTF. V and J are TRBV27 and TRBJ1-2; D is possibly TRBD1 (5 bases). Deletions cut 5 bases from V and 4 bases from J, with 17 bases between. Germline V lookup: CDR1 MNHEY, CDR2 SMNVEV (reference sequence). The CDR3 totals 15 residues.

This clone is a singleton in its sample. The sample contains more than one DNA sequence encoding this CDR3. The chain couples TRBV4-1 to TRBJ2-7; 11 bases are shared with TRBD2. V shed 0 bases, J shed 3 bases, and the junction held 4 bases outside the gene matches. CDR3 size: 16 residues. Germline-derived CDR1 and CDR2 are MGHRA and YSYEKL. The CDR3 region is CASSQDVGTSGYEQYF. The DNA for the CDR3 is TGCGCCAGCAGCCAAGATGTCGGGACTAGCGGCTACGAGCAGTACTTC.

The chain joins TRBV28 to TRBJ2-1; possibly TRBD1 for D (6 bases). This CDR3 spans 15 amino acids. Germline CDR1 reads MDHEN; CDR2 reads SYDVKM. Trimming removed 7 bases at V and 3 bases at J, with 16 bases between. This chain's CDR3 is CASNSGGVNYNEQFF. In nucleotides, the CDR3 is TGTGCCAGCAACTCTGGGGGCGTAAACTACAATGAGCAGTTCTTC.

This chain uses TRBV5-6 with TRBJ2-3; D is unclear. From germline, CDR1 is SGHDT and CDR2 YYEEEE. This CDR3 contains 15 residues. The ends were cut back, 1 base at V and 2 bases at J, with 11 bases in the middle. CDR3 nucleotides: TGTGCCAGCAGCTTGCGTCCTACCCCCACAGATACGCAGTATTTT. Encoded protein: CASSLRPTPTDTQYF.

The rearrangement uses TRBV7-2 and TRBJ2-1; TRBD2 aligns across 7 bases. Germline values: CDR1 SGHTA, CDR2 FQGNSA. The V segment lost 0 bases and the J segment 8 bases; nucleotides outside the gene matches: 13. The CDR3 has 17 residues. CDR3 nucleotides: TGTGCCAGCAGCTTAGCGTCTGGACTAGTGGTGGCCTATGAGCAGTTCTTC. Its protein is CASSLASGLVVAYEQFF.

The chain is built from TRBV5-4 and TRBJ1-2, with 8 bases fitting TRBD1. The CDR3 covers 12 residues. Looked up from germline, CDR1 is SGHNT and CDR2 is YYREEE (reference sequence). J lost 7 bases, V lost 2 bases, and 1 base had no gene match. The CDR3 bases are TGTGCCAGCAGCTTTACAGGGGGTGGCTACACCTTC. Translation gives CASSFTGGGYTF.

The chain joins TRBV5-4 to TRBJ2-2, with 10 bases aligning to TRBD2. The germline V gene encodes CDR1 SGHNT and CDR2 YYREEE (reference sequence). Trimming removed 4 bases from V and 5 bases from J; junction bases left unmatched: 5. The CDR3 runs to 15 residues. CDR3 sequence: CASSRALAGTGELFF. The CDR3 bases are TGTGCCAGCAGCCGGGCACTAGCGGGAACCGGGGAGCTGTTTTTT.

J is TRBJ2-3 and V is TRBV10-2; 11 bases line up with TRBD2. CDR1 WSHSY and CDR2 SAAADI come from the germline V gene. CDR3 length: 13 residues. Germline trimming cut 6 bases from V and 6 bases from J; bases unmatched to any gene: 2. The CDR3 sequence: CASRTSGSDTQYF. In DNA, the CDR3 is TGCGCCAGCAGAACTAGCGGGAGTGATACGCAGTATTTT.

The genes are TRBV28 and TRBJ2-7; TRBD1 matches at 11 bases. CDR1 and CDR2 (germline): MDHEN, SYDVKM. This CDR3 comprises 13 residues. The V segment lost 6 bases and the J segment 7 bases; nucleotides outside the gene matches: 5. This chain's CDR3 is CASRGQGVREQYF. In DNA, the CDR3 is TGTGCCAGCAGGGGACAGGGGGTGAGAGAGCAGTACTTC.

V is TRBV11-2 and J is TRBJ2-7, with D maybe TRBD1 (5 bases). This CDR3 is built from 14 residues. Germline lookup yields CDR1 SGHAT and CDR2 FQNNGV. V was cut by 1 base and J by 2 bases, with 9 bases left in between. The CDR3 is CASSLGGSTYEQYF. CDR3 nucleotide sequence: TGTGCCAGCAGCTTAGGGGGCAGCACCTACGAGCAGTACTTC.

This clone was recorded only once. CDR3 sequence reads: CASTIAGGNTDTQYF. In nucleotides, the CDR3 is TGCGCCAGCACCATAGCGGGAGGTAACACAGATACGCAGTATTTT. The V gene is TRBV5-1, the J gene TRBJ2-3, with 10 bases aligning to TRBD2. Germline V CDR1 and CDR2: SGHRS, YFSETQ. Trimming removed 6 bases from V and 2 bases from J; junction bases left unmatched: 6. The CDR3 has 15 amino acids. The full variable domain, in which reference TRBV5-1 and TRBJ2-3 provide the parts outside the CDR3, is KAGVTQTPRYLIKTRGQQVTLSCSPISGHRSVSWYQQTPGQGLQFLFEYFSETQRNKGNFPGRFSGRQFSNSRSEMNVSTLELGDSALYLCASTIAGGNTDTQYFGPGTRLTVL.

In this sample, this clone turned up a few times. The chain carries TRBV4-1 and TRBJ1-5; maybe TRBD1 (6 bases). V lost 5 bases and J 5 bases, leaving 16 bases between the germline ends. The CDR3 runs 15 residues. Germline values: CDR1 MGHRA, CDR2 YSYEKL. The CDR3 spells CASSRTGIGDQPQHF. DNA of the CDR3: TGCGCCAGCAGCAGAACAGGGATAGGAGATCAGCCCCAGCATTTT.